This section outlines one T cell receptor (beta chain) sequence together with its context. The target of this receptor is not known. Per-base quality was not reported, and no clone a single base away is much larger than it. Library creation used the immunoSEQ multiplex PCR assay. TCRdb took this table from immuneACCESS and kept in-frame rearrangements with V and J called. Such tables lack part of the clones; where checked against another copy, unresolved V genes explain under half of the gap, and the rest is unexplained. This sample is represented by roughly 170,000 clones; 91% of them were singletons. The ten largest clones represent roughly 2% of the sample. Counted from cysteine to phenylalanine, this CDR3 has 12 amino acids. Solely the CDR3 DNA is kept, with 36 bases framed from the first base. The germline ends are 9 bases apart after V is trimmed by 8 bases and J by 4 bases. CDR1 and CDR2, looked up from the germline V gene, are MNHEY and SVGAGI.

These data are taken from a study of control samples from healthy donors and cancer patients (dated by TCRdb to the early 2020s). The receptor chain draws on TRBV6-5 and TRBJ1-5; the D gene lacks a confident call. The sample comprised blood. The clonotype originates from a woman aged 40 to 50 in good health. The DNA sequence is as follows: TGTGCCAGCCTCGGAGCTAATCAGCCCCAGCATTTT. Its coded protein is CASLGANQPQHF.